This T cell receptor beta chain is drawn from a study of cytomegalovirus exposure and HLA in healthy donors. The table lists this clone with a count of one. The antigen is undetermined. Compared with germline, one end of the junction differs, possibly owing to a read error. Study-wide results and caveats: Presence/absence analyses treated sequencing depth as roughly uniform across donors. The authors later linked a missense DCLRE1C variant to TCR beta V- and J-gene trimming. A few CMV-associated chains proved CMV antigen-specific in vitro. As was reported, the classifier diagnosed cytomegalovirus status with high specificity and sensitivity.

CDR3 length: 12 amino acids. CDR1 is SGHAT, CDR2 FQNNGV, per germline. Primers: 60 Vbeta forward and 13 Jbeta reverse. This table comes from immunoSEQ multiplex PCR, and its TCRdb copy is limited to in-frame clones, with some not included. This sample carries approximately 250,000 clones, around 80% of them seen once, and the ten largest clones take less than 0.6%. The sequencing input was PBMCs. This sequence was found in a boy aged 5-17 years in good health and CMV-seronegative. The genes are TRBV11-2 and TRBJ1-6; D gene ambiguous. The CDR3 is CASSLDFGEEYF. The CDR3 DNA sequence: TGTGCCAGCAGCTTAGATTTCGGGGAGGAGTACTTT. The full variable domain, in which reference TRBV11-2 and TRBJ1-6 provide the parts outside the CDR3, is EAGVAQSPRYKIIEKRQSVAFWCNPISGHATLYWYQQILGQGPKLLIQFQNNGVVDDSQLPKDRFSAERLKGVDSTLKIQPAKLEDSAVYLCASSLDFGEEYFGNGTRLTVT.